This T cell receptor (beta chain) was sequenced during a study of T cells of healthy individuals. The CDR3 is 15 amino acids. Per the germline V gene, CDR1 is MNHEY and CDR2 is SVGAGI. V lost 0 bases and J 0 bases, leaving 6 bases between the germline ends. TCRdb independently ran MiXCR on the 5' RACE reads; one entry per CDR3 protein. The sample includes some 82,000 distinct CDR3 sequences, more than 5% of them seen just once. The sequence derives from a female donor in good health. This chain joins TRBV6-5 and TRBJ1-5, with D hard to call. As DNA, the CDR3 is TGTGCCAGCAGTTACTCGGGGTATAGCAATCAGCCCCAGCATTTT. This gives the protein CASSYSGYSNQPQHF.